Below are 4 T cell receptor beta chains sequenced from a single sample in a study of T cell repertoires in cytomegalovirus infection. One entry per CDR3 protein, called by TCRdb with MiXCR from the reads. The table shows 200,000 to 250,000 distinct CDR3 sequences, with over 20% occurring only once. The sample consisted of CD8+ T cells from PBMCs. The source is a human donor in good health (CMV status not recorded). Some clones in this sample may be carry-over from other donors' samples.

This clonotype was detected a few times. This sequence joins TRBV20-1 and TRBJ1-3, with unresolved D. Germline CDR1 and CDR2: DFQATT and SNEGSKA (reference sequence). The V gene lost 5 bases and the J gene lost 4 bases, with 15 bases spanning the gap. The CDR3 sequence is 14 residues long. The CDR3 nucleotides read TGCAGTGCTTTACCCACGGTTGCGGGAAACACCATATATTTT. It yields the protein CSALPTVAGNTIYF.

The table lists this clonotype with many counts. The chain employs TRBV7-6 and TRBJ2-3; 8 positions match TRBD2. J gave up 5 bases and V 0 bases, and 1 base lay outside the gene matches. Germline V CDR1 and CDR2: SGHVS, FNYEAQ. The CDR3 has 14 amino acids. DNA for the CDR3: TGTGCCAGCAGCTTAGCGGCGGGGGGAGATACGCAGTATTTT. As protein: CASSLAAGGDTQYF.

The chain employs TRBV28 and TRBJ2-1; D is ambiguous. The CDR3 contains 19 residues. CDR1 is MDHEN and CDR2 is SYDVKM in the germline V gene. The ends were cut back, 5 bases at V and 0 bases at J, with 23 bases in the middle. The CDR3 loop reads CASSPKTALFLSSYNEQFF. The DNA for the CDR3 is TGTGCCAGCAGTCCAAAAACGGCGCTTTTCCTGAGCTCCTACAATGAGCAGTTCTTC.

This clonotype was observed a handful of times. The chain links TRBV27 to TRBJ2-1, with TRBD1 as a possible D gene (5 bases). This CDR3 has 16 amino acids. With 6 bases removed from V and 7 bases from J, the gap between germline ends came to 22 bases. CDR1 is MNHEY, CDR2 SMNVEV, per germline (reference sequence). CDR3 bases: TGTGCCAGCAGCCCAGGGTTCACGGGTCCCTGGAATGAGCAGTTCTTC. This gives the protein CASSPGFTGPWNEQFF.